This is a list of T cell receptor beta chains from one sample in a study of CD8 T cells in Susac syndrome. Each CDR3 protein is one row after TCRdb ran MiXCR on the immunoSEQ multiplex PCR reads. The sample contains under 200,000 distinct CDR3 sequences, 90% to 95% of which appear only once. Sequencing was carried out using CD4+ T cells from PBMCs. All receptors derive from a human donor with Susac syndrome. CDR3s include the opening cysteine and the closing phenylalanine or tryptophan. A D gene is named only where the DNA matches it firmly. Rows may omit the clone size; those that give it use once, few, many or a size class.

J	size	D	V	DNA	CDR3
TRBJ1-3	-	-	TRBV30	TGTGCCTGGAGCGGGGGGAATGGAAACACCATATATTTT	CAWSGGNGNTIYF
TRBJ2-7	-	-	TRBV12-3/TRBV12-4	TGTGCCAGCAGTTTAAGCCAGGGGACCTACGAGCAGTACTTC	CASSLSQGTYEQYF
TRBJ2-5	once	-	TRBV5-5	TGTGCCAGCAGCGATCCTAGGACAGTGAAGCAAGAGACCCAGTACTTC	CASSDPRTVKQETQYF
TRBJ2-4	-	-	TRBV7-2	TGTGCCAGCAGCACCCGTGAGGCCGGCATTCAGTACTTC	CASSTREAGIQYF
TRBJ1-1	-	TRBD1	TRBV29-1	TGCAGCGCTAGACAGGGGGAATACACTGAAGCTTTCTTT	CSARQGEYTEAFF
TRBJ1-2	-	-	TRBV6-5	TGTGCCAGCAGTTTTGGGCAGACGTATGGCTACACCTTC	CASSFGQTYGYTF
TRBJ1-2	few	-	TRBV7-2	TGTGCCAGCAGCCCGGACACAGAAGGGTATGGCTACACCTTC	CASSPDTEGYGYTF
TRBJ1-1	-	-	TRBV29-1	TGCAGCGTTGAGGACAGCCCCATGAACACTGAAGCTTTCTTT	CSVEDSPMNTEAFF
TRBJ2-7	-	TRBD1	TRBV10-3	TGTGCCATCAGGCTCGACAGGGCCTACGAGCAGTACTTC	CAIRLDRAYEQYF
TRBJ2-1	-	TRBD1	TRBV18	TGTGCCAGCTCACTTTCCGGGACAGGGGATGAGCAGTTCTTC	CASSLSGTGDEQFF
TRBJ2-7	-	TRBD1	TRBV4-1	TGCGCCAGCAGCCAAGATCGGAGGGTACAGGGGGCCGGAGCGGACCACTTC	CASSQDRRVQGAGADHF
TRBJ2-3	-	TRBD1	TRBV7-8	TGTGCCAGCAGCCCGACAGGGGAGCGAGATACGCAGTATTTT	CASSPTGERDTQYF
TRBJ2-7	-	TRBD1	TRBV18	TGTGCCAGCTCACCGGGGACAGACCAGGACGAGCAGTACTTC	CASSPGTDQDEQYF
TRBJ1-6	-	TRBD1	TRBV2	TGTGCCAGCAGTGCAGGGACAGGGGTCTCACCCCTCCACTTT	CASSAGTGVSPLHF
TRBJ2-7	once	-	TRBV18	TGTGCCAGCTCACCAAACAGGGACTCCTACGAGCAGTACTTC	CASSPNRDSYEQYF
TRBJ1-1	-	-	TRBV5-1	TGCGCCAGCAGCTTGGATACGGGAAGGGGGACTGAAGCTTTCTTT	CASSLDTGRGTEAFF
TRBJ2-5	-	-	TRBV25-1	TGTGCCAGCAGTGAACTTAGAAGCGGGTTCTCAGAGACCCAGTACTTC	CASSELRSGFSETQYF
TRBJ1-1	-	-	TRBV29-1	TGCAGCGCGAAGACATCGGACACTGAAGCTTTCTTT	CSAKTSDTEAFF
TRBJ1-1	-	-	TRBV12-3/TRBV12-4	TGTGCCAGCAGTGTGGGACATTTGAACACTGAAGCTTTCTTT	CASSVGHLNTEAFF
TRBJ1-2	-	-	TRBV6-2/TRBV6-3	TGTGCCAGCACTACCGGGGGGCAATTATATGGCTACACCTTC	CASTTGGQLYGYTF
TRBJ2-2	-	-	TRBV7-2	TGTGCCAGCAGCCCCCCGCGGGCGAACACCGGGGAGCTGTTTTTT	CASSPPRANTGELFF
TRBJ1-1	-	-	TRBV3-1	TGTGCCAGCAGCCAAGGCATGGGCTCTGAAGCTTTCTTT	CASSQGMGSEAFF
TRBJ2-1	-	TRBD2	TRBV5-4	TGTGCCAGCAGCCCTGGACTAGTGAGATACAATGAGCAGTTCTTC	CASSPGLVRYNEQFF
TRBJ2-2	-	TRBD1	TRBV5-1	TGCGCCAGCAGCTTGGTCACAGGGGCCGCCGGGGAGCTGTTTTTT	CASSLVTGAAGELFF
TRBJ2-3	-	-	TRBV20-1	TGCAGTGCTAGAGACCCCCAGACAGGCATCGGGGATACGCAGTATTTT	CSARDPQTGIGDTQYF
TRBJ2-5	-	TRBD2	TRBV3-1	TGTGCCAGCAGCCTTCAGCGGGGGAACCTTGAGACCCAGTACTTC	CASSLQRGNLETQYF
TRBJ2-7	-	-	TRBV7-9	TGTGCCAGCAGCTTCTCCGACAGGGGAGGGTACGAGCAGTACTTC	CASSFSDRGGYEQYF
TRBJ2-7	-	-	TRBV25-1	TGTGCCAGCAGTGAATCGCTCTACGAGCAGTACTTC	CASSESLYEQYF
TRBJ2-7	-	-	TRBV20-1	TGCAGTGTACCCGGGGGCTACGAGCAGTACTTC	CSVPGGYEQYF
TRBJ1-1	-	-	TRBV6-5	TGTGCCAGCAGTTACGCCACCCTGAACACTGAAGCTTTCTTT	CASSYATLNTEAFF
TRBJ2-7	few	-	TRBV24-1	TGTGACACAGCGACCGGGACTCCTTGTTCCTACGAGCAGTACTTC	CDTATGTPCSYEQYF
TRBJ2-7	-	TRBD1	TRBV5-4	TGTGCCAGCAGCTCGGGACAGGGCCCCCCGTCCTACGAGCAGTACTTC	CASSSGQGPPSYEQYF
TRBJ2-7	few	-	TRBV30	TGTGCCTGGGCCGGGGGCCACGAGCAGTACTTC	CAWAGGHEQYF
TRBJ2-5	-	TRBD2	TRBV6-5	TGTGCCAGCAGTTCACTAGCGGGGTCAGAGACCCAGTACTTC	CASSSLAGSETQYF
TRBJ2-4	-	TRBD2	TRBV3-1	TGTGCCAGCAGCCCCCCCAGACGGACTAGCGTCTGGGAAAACATTCAGTACTTC	CASSPPRRTSVWENIQYF
TRBJ2-3	-	TRBD2	TRBV7-9	TGTGCCAGCAGCTCTACTAGCGGGGGATCAGATACGCAGTATTTT	CASSSTSGGSDTQYF
TRBJ2-3	-	TRBD2	TRBV29-1	TGCAGCGTTGGGCGGGGGGCAGACACAGATACGCAGTATTTT	CSVGRGADTDTQYF
TRBJ1-3	-	-	TRBV20-1	TGCAGTGCTAGTAAGGGTGTAGGAGGAAACACCATATATTTT	CSASKGVGGNTIYF
TRBJ2-1	-	TRBD2	TRBV6-5	TGTGCCAGCAGTTACCAACTAGCGGGGTACAATGAGCAGTTCTTC	CASSYQLAGYNEQFF
TRBJ2-7	-	TRBD2	TRBV20-1	TGCAGTGCACTATCGGTACCGGGGGGCGAGCAGTACTTC	CSALSVPGGEQYF
TRBJ2-5	-	TRBD1	TRBV5-1	TGCGCCAGCAGCTCGACAGGGGATCGCGAGACCCAGTACTTC	CASSSTGDRETQYF
TRBJ2-1	-	-	TRBV12-3/TRBV12-4	TGTGCCAGCAGTTTTTACACCTACAATGAGCAGTTCTTC	CASSFYTYNEQFF
TRBJ2-3	-	-	TRBV30	TGTGCCTGGAGTCTCGGAGATACGCAGTATTTT	CAWSLGDTQYF
TRBJ2-5	few	TRBD2	TRBV7-9	TGTGCCAGCAGCCTTGGACTAGCGGGGGCCCAAGAGACCCAGTACTTC	CASSLGLAGAQETQYF
TRBJ1-2	-	-	TRBV6-2/TRBV6-3	TGTGCCAGCAGTACTTCCTGGACAGCGGCGTCGAGCTACACCTTC	CASSTSWTAASSYTF
TRBJ2-1	-	-	TRBV5-4	TGTGCCAGCACCCCGGACCAATCCCAGAGCTACAATGAGCAGTTCTTC	CASTPDQSQSYNEQFF
TRBJ2-5	-	-	TRBV3-1	TGTGCCAGCAGCCAACAACAAGAGACCCAGTACTTC	CASSQQQETQYF
TRBJ1-6	-	TRBD1	TRBV13	TGTGCCAGCAGCTGGGACAGGGGTAAAGGATCACCCCTCCACTTT	CASSWDRGKGSPLHF
TRBJ2-5	-	TRBD2	TRBV30	TGTGCCTGGAGTGCCTGGGGGGAGCGGGGGGGCCGCGAGACCCAGTACTTC	CAWSAWGERGGRETQYF
TRBJ2-1	-	TRBD2	TRBV20-1	TGCAGTGCTAGATCCCGAGCGGGGCACTCCTACAATGAGCAGTTCTTC	CSARSRAGHSYNEQFF
TRBJ1-1	-	-	TRBV12-3/TRBV12-4	TGTGCCAGCAGTCCCCAGACAGAGAAAGCTTTCTTT	CASSPQTEKAFF
TRBJ1-6	-	-	TRBV27	TGTGCCAGCAGTTTATCGAATTCCCTTTTGGGTTCACCCCTCCACTTT	CASSLSNSLLGSPLHF
TRBJ2-5	-	TRBD1	TRBV24-1	TGTGCCACCAGTGATGCCCAGGGGGCTGGTGAGACCCAGTACTTC	CATSDAQGAGETQYF
TRBJ2-3	-	TRBD2	TRBV7-9	TGTGCCAGCAGCTCCCCTAGCGGGGGACGATCCACAGATACGCAGTATTTT	CASSSPSGGRSTDTQYF
TRBJ1-1	-	-	TRBV30	TGTGCCTGGAGTGTCCAGTTTACTGAAGCTTTCTTT	CAWSVQFTEAFF